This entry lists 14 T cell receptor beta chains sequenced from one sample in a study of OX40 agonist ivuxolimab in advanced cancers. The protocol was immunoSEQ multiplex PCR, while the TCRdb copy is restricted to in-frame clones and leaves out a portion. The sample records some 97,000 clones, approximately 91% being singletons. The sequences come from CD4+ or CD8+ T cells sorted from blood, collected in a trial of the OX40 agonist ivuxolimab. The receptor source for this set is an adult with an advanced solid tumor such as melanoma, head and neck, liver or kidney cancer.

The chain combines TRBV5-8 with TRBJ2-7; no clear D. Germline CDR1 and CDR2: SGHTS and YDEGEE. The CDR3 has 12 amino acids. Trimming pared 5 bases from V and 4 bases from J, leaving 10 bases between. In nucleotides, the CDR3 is TGTGCCAGCAGGACCGGTTTATACGAGCAGTACTTC. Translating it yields CASRTGLYEQYF.

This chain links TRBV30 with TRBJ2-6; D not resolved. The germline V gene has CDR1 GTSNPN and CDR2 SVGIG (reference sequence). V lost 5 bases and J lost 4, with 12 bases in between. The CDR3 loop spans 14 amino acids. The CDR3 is CAWDRSSGANVLTF. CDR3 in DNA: TGTGCCTGGGATAGAAGTTCCGGGGCCAACGTCCTGACTTTC.

The CDR3 spells CASSRTDTNRYGYTF. CDR3 nucleotides: TGTGCCAGCAGTCGCACGGACACTAACCGCTATGGCTACACCTTC. The chain couples TRBV11-2 to TRBJ1-2; tentative D call: TRBD1 (5 bases). CDR1 is SGHAT and CDR2 is FQNNGV in the germline V gene. The V gene lost 6 bases and the J gene lost 4 bases, with 18 bases spanning the gap. The CDR3 is 15 residues long.

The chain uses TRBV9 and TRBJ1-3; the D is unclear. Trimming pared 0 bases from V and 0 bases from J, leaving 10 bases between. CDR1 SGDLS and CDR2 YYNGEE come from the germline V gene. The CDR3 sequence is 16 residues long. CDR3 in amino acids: CASSVGGWGSGNTIYF. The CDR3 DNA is TGTGCCAGCAGCGTAGGAGGATGGGGCTCTGGAAACACCATATATTTT.

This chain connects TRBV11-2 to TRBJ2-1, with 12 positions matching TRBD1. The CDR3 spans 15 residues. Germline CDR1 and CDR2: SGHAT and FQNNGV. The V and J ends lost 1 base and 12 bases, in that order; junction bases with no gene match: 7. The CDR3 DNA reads TGTGCCAGCAGCTTAGTCGGGACAGGGGGCTCGGGGCAGTTCTTC. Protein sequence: CASSLVGTGGSGQFF.

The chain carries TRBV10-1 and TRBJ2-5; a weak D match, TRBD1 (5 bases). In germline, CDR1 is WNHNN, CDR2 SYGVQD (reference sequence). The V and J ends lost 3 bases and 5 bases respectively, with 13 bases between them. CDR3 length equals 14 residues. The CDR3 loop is CASSDSKAGETQYF. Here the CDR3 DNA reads TGCGCCAGCAGTGACTCGAAGGCAGGGGAGACCCAGTACTTC.

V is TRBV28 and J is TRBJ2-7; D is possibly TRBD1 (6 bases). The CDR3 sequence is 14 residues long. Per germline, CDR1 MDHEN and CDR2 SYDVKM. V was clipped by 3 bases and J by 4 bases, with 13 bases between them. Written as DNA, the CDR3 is TGTGCCAGCAGTTTTACAGGGACCTCTTACGAGCAGTACTTC. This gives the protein CASSFTGTSYEQYF.

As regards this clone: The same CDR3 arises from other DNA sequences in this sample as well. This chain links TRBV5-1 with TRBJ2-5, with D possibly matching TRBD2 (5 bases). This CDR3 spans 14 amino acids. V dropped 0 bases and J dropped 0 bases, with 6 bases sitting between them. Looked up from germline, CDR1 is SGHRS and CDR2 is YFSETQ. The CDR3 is CASSLAGNQETQYF. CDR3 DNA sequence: TGCGCCAGCAGCTTGGCGGGAAACCAAGAGACCCAGTACTTC.

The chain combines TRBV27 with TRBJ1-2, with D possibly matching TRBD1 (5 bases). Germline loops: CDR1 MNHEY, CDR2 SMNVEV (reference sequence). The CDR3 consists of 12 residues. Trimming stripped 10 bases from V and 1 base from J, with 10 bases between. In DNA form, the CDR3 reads TGTGCCACCATAGACAGTAACTATGGCTACACCTTC. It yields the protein CATIDSNYGYTF.

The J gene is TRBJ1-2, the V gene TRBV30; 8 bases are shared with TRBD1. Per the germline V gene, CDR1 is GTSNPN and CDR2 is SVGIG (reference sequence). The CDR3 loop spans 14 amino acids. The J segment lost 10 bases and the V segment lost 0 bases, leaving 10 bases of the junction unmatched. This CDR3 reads CAWSVGGTGLNYTF. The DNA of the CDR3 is TGTGCCTGGAGTGTAGGTGGGACAGGACTGAACTACACCTTC.

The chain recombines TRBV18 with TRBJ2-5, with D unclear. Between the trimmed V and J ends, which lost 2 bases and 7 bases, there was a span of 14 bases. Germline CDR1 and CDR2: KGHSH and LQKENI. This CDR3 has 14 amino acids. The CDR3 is CASSPSRPDGTQYF. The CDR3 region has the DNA TGTGCCAGCTCACCAAGCAGACCGGACGGGACCCAGTACTTC.

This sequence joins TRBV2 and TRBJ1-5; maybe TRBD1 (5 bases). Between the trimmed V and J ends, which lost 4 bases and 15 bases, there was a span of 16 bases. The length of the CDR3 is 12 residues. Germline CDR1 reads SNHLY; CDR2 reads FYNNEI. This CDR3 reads CASSVGAGHGHF. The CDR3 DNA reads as TGTGCCAGCAGTGTTGGGGCAGGGCACGGGCATTTT.

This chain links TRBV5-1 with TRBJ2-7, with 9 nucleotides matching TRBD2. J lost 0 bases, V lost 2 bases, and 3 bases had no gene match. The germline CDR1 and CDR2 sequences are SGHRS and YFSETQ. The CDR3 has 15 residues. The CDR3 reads CASSFLAGSSYEQYF. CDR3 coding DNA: TGCGCCAGCAGCTTCCTAGCGGGGAGCTCCTACGAGCAGTACTTC. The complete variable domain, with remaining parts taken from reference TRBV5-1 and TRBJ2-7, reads KAGVTQTPRYLIKTRGQQVTLSCSPISGHRSVSWYQQTPGQGLQFLFEYFSETQRNKGNFPGRFSGRQFSNSRSEMNVSTLELGDSALYLCASSFLAGSSYEQYFGPGTRLTVT.

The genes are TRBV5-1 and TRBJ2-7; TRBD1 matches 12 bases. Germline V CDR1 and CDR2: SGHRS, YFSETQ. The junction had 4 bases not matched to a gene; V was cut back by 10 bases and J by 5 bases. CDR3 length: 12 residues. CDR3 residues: CACGTGGHEQYF. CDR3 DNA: TGCGCCTGCGGGACAGGGGGCCACGAGCAGTACTTC. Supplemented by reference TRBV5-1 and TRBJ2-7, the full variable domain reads KAGVTQTPRYLIKTRGQQVTLSCSPISGHRSVSWYQQTPGQGLQFLFEYFSETQRNKGNFPGRFSGRQFSNSRSEMNVSTLELGDSALYLCACGTGGHEQYFGPGTRLTVT.